The 30 T cell receptor beta chains listed next were all sequenced from one sample in a study of shared clonotypes between healthy human individuals (dated by TCRdb to the early 2020s). Libraries came from the immunoSEQ multiplex PCR assay. TCRdb retrieved this table from immuneACCESS and kept in-frame rearrangements only. Not all clones are present; in checked studies, unresolved V genes account for under half, and no reason is known for the remainder. The sample table records 400,000 to 600,000 clones; roughly three quarters of these occur just once. Around 13% of the sample is taken by the ten largest. Specimen: PBMCs. These receptors all stem from a woman aged 40 to 49 in good health. Some clones in this sample may be carry-over from other donors' samples.

In this sample, this clone turned up once. The gene calls are TRBV25-1 and TRBJ2-5, with 10 bases matching TRBD2. The closer fit of TRBJ2-7 to the DNA end suggests the J call may be wrong. This CDR3 has 14 amino acids. Germline lookup yields CDR1 MGHDK and CDR2 SYGVNS. CDR3 sequence reads: CASDAGTSDYEQYF. In nucleotides, the CDR3 is TGTGCCAGCGATGCCGGGACTAGCGACTACGAGCAGTACTTC.

The chain joins TRBV7-3 to TRBJ2-1; D is perhaps TRBD2 (6 bases). The CDR3 spans 15 residues. Trimming left V 3 bases short and J 7 bases short, with 16 bases between. CDR1 SGHTA and CDR2 FQGTGA come from the germline V gene. CDR3 nucleotides: TGTGCCAGCAGCTTTCGGGGCCCGGGAGTTAATGAGCAGTTCTTC. Translation: CASSFRGPGVNEQFF. Supplemented by reference TRBV7-3 and TRBJ2-1, the full variable domain reads GAGVSQTPSNKVTEKGKYVELRCDPISGHTALYWYRQSLGQGPEFLIYFQGTGAADDSGLPNDRFFAVRPEGSVSTLKIQRTERGDSAVYLCASSFRGPGVNEQFFGPGTRLTVL.

The table lists this clone with a count of one. The CDR3 DNA reads TGTGCCTGGATTAAGTTCCAAGCCGGTCCCTACAATGAGCAGTTCTTC. It codes for CAWIKFQAGPYNEQFF. The chain has TRBV30 and TRBJ2-1; unclear D gene. Trimming took off 4 bases at V and 2 bases at J, with 18 bases between the two ends. Germline CDR1 GTSNPN, CDR2 SVGIG (reference sequence). This CDR3 spans 16 amino acids.

This clone has just one count. The V gene is TRBV27, the J gene TRBJ2-1; D is ambiguous. The CDR3 contains 12 residues. Germline loops: CDR1 MNHEY, CDR2 SMNVEV (reference sequence). The V end lost 8 bases, the J end lost 4 bases, and 9 bases lay between the germline ends. The CDR3 spells CASRFGYNEQFF. CDR3 sequence (DNA): TGTGCCAGCCGATTCGGGTACAATGAGCAGTTCTTC.

V is TRBV5-1 and J is TRBJ2-7; 15 bases align to TRBD2. V lost 2 bases to trimming and J lost 0 bases; unmatched junction nucleotides: 6. The CDR3 is made up of 18 amino acids. Germline V CDR1 and CDR2: SGHRS, YFSETQ. The CDR3 here is CASSFGLAGGPGSYEQYF. The DNA for the CDR3 is TGCGCCAGCAGCTTTGGACTAGCGGGAGGGCCTGGCTCCTACGAGCAGTACTTC.

This rearrangement joins TRBV1 to TRBJ1-5; the listed D gene, TRBD1, was not tested against the DNA. TRBV1 is flagged as a pseudogene. The CDR3 totals 16 residues. The CDR3 nucleotides read TGCACCAGCAACCATACAGGGGGCAGGAGCAATCAGCCCCAGCATTTT. This gives the protein CTSNHTGGRSNQPQHF.

The V gene is TRBV5-5, the J gene TRBJ2-1; 11 positions match TRBD2. V was clipped by 1 base and J by 0 bases; unmatched bases: 6. In germline, CDR1 is SGHKS, CDR2 YYEKEE (reference sequence). The CDR3 length is 18 residues. The CDR3 DNA follows: TGTGCCAGCAGCTTGACTAGCGGGGGCTTTGCCTCCTACAATGAGCAGTTCTTC. Its protein is CASSLTSGGFASYNEQFF.

This clone was seen more than once but under ten times. The V gene is TRBV11-2, the J gene TRBJ2-1; TRBD2 matches at 8 bases. The V segment lost 6 bases and the J segment 5 bases; nucleotides outside the gene matches: 12. The CDR3 has 16 residues. Germline V gene sequence: CDR1 SGHAT, CDR2 FQNNGV. For the CDR3, the DNA is TGTGCCAGCAGAGACCAGCGGGAGCTTAATAACAATGAGCAGTTCTTC. It is translated as CASRDQRELNNNEQFF. The full variable domain, in which reference TRBV11-2 and TRBJ2-1 provide the parts outside the CDR3, is EAGVAQSPRYKIIEKRQSVAFWCNPISGHATLYWYQQILGQGPKLLIQFQNNGVVDDSQLPKDRFSAERLKGVDSTLKIQPAKLEDSAVYLCASRDQRELNNNEQFFGPGTRLTVL.

The chain carries TRBV2 and TRBJ2-4, with D perhaps TRBD2 (5 bases). Per the germline V gene, CDR1 is SNHLY and CDR2 is FYNNEI. The CDR3 is 15 residues long. Trimming left V 2 bases short and J 8 bases short, with 16 bases between. CDR3 loop: CASSESAAGGYIQYF. The CDR3 DNA is TGTGCCAGCAGTGAATCAGCGGCAGGAGGATACATTCAGTACTTC.

This chain links TRBV12-1 with TRBJ2-2; TRBD2, the D gene given by the table, was not confirmed from the DNA. TRBV12-1 corresponds to a pseudogene. The CDR3 extends over 20 amino acids. This CDR3 reads CASSFPKPSTAGDHTGELFF. CDR3 sequence (DNA): TGTGCCAGCAGCTTCCCAAAACCCTCTACGGCGGGAGATCACACCGGGGAGCTGTTTTTT.

The CDR3 reads CAWSVTGFSNQPQHF. CDR3 bases: TGTGCCTGGAGTGTAACGGGGTTTAGCAATCAGCCCCAGCATTTT. The V gene is TRBV30, the J gene TRBJ1-5; D is unresolved. Trimming pared 0 bases from V and 0 bases from J, leaving 9 bases between. CDR1 is GTSNPN and CDR2 is SVGIG in the germline V gene (reference sequence). The CDR3 is made up of 15 amino acids.

The chain is built from TRBV10-3 and TRBJ2-5; the D gene is possibly TRBD1 (6 bases). Deletions cut 5 bases from V and 5 bases from J, with 12 bases between. Germline-derived CDR1 and CDR2 are ENHRY and SYGVKD. This CDR3 spans 13 amino acids. The CDR3 is CAISSPGAETQYF. The CDR3 coding sequence is TGTGCCATCAGTTCCCCAGGGGCGGAGACCCAGTACTTC.

The V gene is TRBV11-2, the J gene TRBJ1-1, with no clear D. This CDR3 is 13 amino acids long. Trimming removed 1 base from V and 5 bases from J, with 8 bases in between. The germline V gene has CDR1 SGHAT and CDR2 FQNNGV. The CDR3 bases are TGTGCCAGCAGCTTAGCGGCGCAGACTGAAGCTTTCTTT. It specifies CASSLAAQTEAFF.

The chain recombines TRBV11-3 with TRBJ1-1; TRBD1 is a possible D gene (5 bases). Germline CDR1 SGHNT, CDR2 YENEEA. The V end was cut by 4 bases, the J end by 5 bases, with 8 bases between. There are 12 residues in the CDR3. Here the CDR3 reads CASSSRGTEAFF. For the CDR3, the DNA is TGTGCCAGCAGCTCTCGGGGGACTGAAGCTTTCTTT.

The V and J genes are TRBV6-5 and TRBJ2-7, with D possibly TRBD1 on 5 matching bases. The germline V gene has CDR1 MNHEY and CDR2 SVGAGI. Trimming took 2 bases from V and 1 from J, leaving 6 bases between them. The CDR3 runs 13 residues. The CDR3 DNA reads as TGTGCCAGCAGTTACCGACAGTCCTACGAGCAGTACTTC. This translates into CASSYRQSYEQYF.

The chain links TRBV7-8 to TRBJ1-5; D may be TRBD1 (6 bases). The CDR3 is 14 amino acids. V lost 5 bases, J lost 2 bases, and 10 bases lay in between. Germline V gives CDR1 SGHVS, CDR2 FQNEAQ. The CDR3 loop reads CASSPDSRNQPQHF. The CDR3 DNA follows: TGTGCCAGCAGCCCGGACAGTCGCAATCAGCCCCAGCATTTT. Full variable domain (rest looked up from reference TRBV7-8 and TRBJ1-5): GAGVSQSPRYKVAKRGQDVALRCDPISGHVSLFWYQQALGQGPEFLTYFQNEAQLDKSGLPSDRFFAERPEGSVSTLKIQRTQQEDSAVYLCASSPDSRNQPQHFGDGTRLSIL.

A word on this clone: The sample carries other DNA sequences with the same CDR3. V gene TRBV15 combines with J gene TRBJ2-7, with unresolved D. This CDR3 has 13 amino acids. V lost 1 base and J 2 bases, leaving 6 bases between the germline ends. CDR1 LNHNV and CDR2 YYDKDF come from the germline V gene (reference sequence). CDR3: CATSRGSPYEQYF. CDR3 DNA sequence: TGTGCCACCAGCAGAGGCAGTCCCTACGAGCAGTACTTC. Together with reference TRBV15 and TRBJ2-7, the CDR3 gives the full variable domain: DAMVIQNPRYQVTQFGKPVTLSCSQTLNHNVMYWYQQKSSQAPKLLFHYYDKDFNNEADTPDNFQSRRPNTSFCFLDIRSPGLGDTAMYLCATSRGSPYEQYFGPGTRLTVT.

The CDR3 region is CASSQVLAGINEQFF. The DNA for the CDR3 is TGCGCCAGCAGCCAAGTACTAGCGGGGATTAATGAGCAGTTCTTC. The rearrangement uses TRBV4-1 and TRBJ2-1; 10 nucleotides align to TRBD2. Looked up from germline, CDR1 is MGHRA and CDR2 is YSYEKL. Trimming cost V 1 base and J 7 bases; bases outside gene matches: 4. The CDR3 length is 15 residues.

Here the CDR3 reads CASSLYEGETQYF. The CDR3 DNA sequence: TGTGCCAGCAGCTTGTACGAGGGAGAGACCCAGTACTTC. The chain joins TRBV5-4 to TRBJ2-5; tentatively, D is TRBD2 (5 bases). Deletions cut 1 base from V and 4 bases from J, with 8 bases between. Germline assignment: CDR1 SGHNT and CDR2 YYREEE (reference sequence). The length of the CDR3 is 13 residues.

The CDR3 bases are TGCAGCGTTACGGGGGTCGGTCAGGACACTGAAGCTTTCTTT. Amino acid sequence: CSVTGVGQDTEAFF. The chain links TRBV29-1 to TRBJ1-1; weak D call: TRBD1 (5 bases). The CDR3 is 14 amino acids. Germline V gene sequence: CDR1 SQVTM, CDR2 ANQGSEA. V lost 5 bases, J lost 3 bases, and 16 bases lay in between.

The chain has TRBV18 and TRBJ2-1; 11 nucleotides match TRBD2. Trimming took 4 bases from V and 1 from J; bases not matched to a gene: 9. The length of the CDR3 is 18 residues. CDR1 is KGHSH, CDR2 LQKENI, per germline. The CDR3, as DNA: TGTGCCAGCTCACAGGGGGCGACTAGCGGGGCATCCTACAATGAGCAGTTCTTC. Its translation is CASSQGATSGASYNEQFF.

V is TRBV7-9 and J is TRBJ2-1; the D gene is possibly TRBD2 (6 bases). Trimming left V 1 base short and J 2 bases short, with 12 bases between. CDR1 and CDR2 from the germline V gene are SEHNR and FQNEAQ (reference sequence). CDR3 length equals 16 residues. The CDR3 spells CASSLVASVTYNEQFF. As DNA, the CDR3 is TGTGCCAGCAGCTTAGTGGCTAGCGTAACCTACAATGAGCAGTTCTTC.

V gene TRBV5-6 combines with J gene TRBJ2-5, with TRBD2 matching over 8 bases. This CDR3 spans 14 amino acids. The V gene end was trimmed by 4 bases and the J gene end by 5 bases; junction bases not matched to a gene: 7. CDR1 is SGHDT and CDR2 is YYEEEE in the germline V gene. As DNA, the CDR3 is TGTGCCAGCAGCCCGGCCACGGGGGGGGAGACCCAGTACTTC. As protein: CASSPATGGETQYF. Drawing the rest from reference TRBV5-6 and TRBJ2-5, the complete variable domain is DAGVTQSPTHLIKTRGQQVTLRCSPKSGHDTVSWYQQALGQGPQFIFQYYEEEERQRGNFPDRFSGHQFPNYSSELNVNALLLGDSALYLCASSPATGGETQYFGPGTRLLVL.

This chain links TRBV5-4 with TRBJ2-1; tentatively, D is TRBD1 (7 bases). Germline V gene data show CDR1 as SGHNT and CDR2 as YYREEE (reference sequence). The CDR3 sequence is 15 residues long. V was cut by 0 bases and J by 7 bases, with 14 bases left in between. This CDR3 is CASSLDGQGGNEQFF. The CDR3, as DNA: TGTGCCAGCAGCTTGGACGGGCAGGGGGGTAATGAGCAGTTCTTC.

The chain joins TRBV28 to TRBJ1-4; 7 nucleotides align to TRBD1. CDR3 length: 14 residues. V shed 6 bases, J shed 6 bases, and the junction held 7 bases outside the gene matches. Looked up from germline, CDR1 is MDHEN and CDR2 is SYDVKM. The CDR3 region is CASSQTGTDEKLFF. The DNA of the CDR3 is TGTGCCAGCAGCCAGACTGGGACAGATGAAAAACTGTTTTTT.

The genes are TRBV18 and TRBJ2-3; weak D call: TRBD1 (6 bases). The ends were cut back, 2 bases at V and 5 bases at J, with 14 bases in the middle. Germline values: CDR1 KGHSH, CDR2 LQKENI. This CDR3 is 15 amino acids long. This CDR3 is CASSPGGREGDTQYF. CDR3 in DNA: TGTGCCAGCTCACCAGGGGGCAGGGAAGGAGATACGCAGTATTTT.

This sequence joins TRBV5-6 and TRBJ2-6; TRBD2 might be the D (7 bases). Germline V gene lookup returns CDR1 SGHDT and CDR2 YYEEEE. The CDR3 loop spans 18 amino acids. V was trimmed by 4 bases and J by 2 bases, leaving 19 bases between them. The CDR3 here is CASSPAGAGFAGANVLTF. CDR3 nucleotide sequence: TGTGCCAGCAGCCCCGCGGGGGCAGGGTTTGCTGGGGCCAACGTCCTGACTTTC.

The chain carries TRBV30 and TRBJ2-1; 9 bases are a match to TRBD1. The CDR3 runs to 12 residues. Unmatched junction bases numbered 5, after V lost 5 bases and J lost 9 bases. Germline V CDR1 and CDR2: GTSNPN, SVGIG (reference sequence). Here the CDR3 DNA reads TGTGCCTGGGACTCGACAGGGGGTGAGCAGTTCTTC. Protein product: CAWDSTGGEQFF.

This clone has more than one count but fewer than ten. The gene calls are TRBV7-8 and TRBJ2-1, with 9 bases identical to TRBD2. Trimming removed 5 bases from V and 4 bases from J; junction bases left unmatched: 12. Germline loops: CDR1 SGHVS, CDR2 FQNEAQ. This CDR3 region has 17 residues. The CDR3 sequence: CASSPTGGGRGYNEQFF. In nucleotides, the CDR3 is TGTGCCAGCAGCCCCACGGGTGGCGGGAGGGGTTACAATGAGCAGTTCTTC.

J is TRBJ2-7 and V is TRBV6-1, with 8 bases fitting TRBD1. The CDR3 covers 13 residues. CDR1 and CDR2 (germline): MNHNS, SASEGT. V lost 6 bases and J lost 5; bases outside the gene matches: 6. The CDR3 sequence is CASSGQGLDEQYF. CDR3 DNA sequence: TGTGCCAGCAGCGGACAGGGTCTCGACGAGCAGTACTTC.